These T cell receptor beta chains were read from a single sample in a study of HIV-infected patients and healthy controls. TCRdb re-called the 5' RACE reads through MiXCR, storing one row per CDR3 protein. This table has around 8,600 distinct CDR3 sequences, around 8.2% appearing once. Sequences were derived from blood, sampled before antiretroviral therapy. The origin of the receptors is an adult with HIV infection. The donor label of this sample is uncertain. CDR3s include the opening cysteine and the closing phenylalanine or tryptophan. The D gene is left open where the match is weak. Not every row has a clone size; where given, it reads once, few, many or a size class.

>TRBJ1-5|TRBV29-1|.|many
TGCAGCGTTGAAGAGAATAATCAGCCCCAGCATTTT
CSVEENNQPQHF
>TRBJ1-6|TRBV5-1|.|many
TGCGCCAGCAGCTTGGCGGCAGATTGGAGGTCACCCCTCCACTTT
CASSLAADWRSPLHF
>TRBJ2-5|TRBV5-4|.|many
TGTGCCAGCAGCGCCGGCTCGGGGGAGACAGAGACCCAGTACTTC
CASSAGSGETETQYF
>TRBJ2-7|TRBV20-1|TRBD2|.
TGCAGTGCCCCCTCCGCGGGAGGCCTCGAGCAGTACTTC
CSAPSAGGLEQYF
>TRBJ1-5|TRBV5-1|.|few
TGCGCCAGCAGCTTGGTAGAGGGTGGGCCCCAGCATTTT
CASSLVEGGPQHF
>TRBJ1-4|TRBV4-1|.|many
TGCGCCAGCAGCCAGAGGAATGGGGGTAATGAAAAACTGTTTTTT
CASSQRNGGNEKLFF
>TRBJ1-1|TRBV7-9|.|many
TGTGCCAGCAGCTTAAATGGTTACACTGAAGCTTTCTTT
CASSLNGYTEAFF
>TRBJ1-2|TRBV4-1|.|many
TGCGCCAGCAGCCAGGGATTATCCGGGAGCCGGGGAGGCTACACCTTC
CASSQGLSGSRGGYTF
>TRBJ2-1|TRBV5-4|.|few
TGTGCCAGCAGCTTCCCCGGGGGTAATGAGCAGTTCTTC
CASSFPGGNEQFF
>TRBJ2-7|TRBV7-9|.|many
TGTGCCAGCAGCTTAGGGGGGACCTACGAGCAGTACTTC
CASSLGGTYEQYF
>TRBJ1-2|TRBV12-3/TRBV12-4|TRBD1|many
TGTGCCAGCAGTCCCCGACAGGGCCTTTTTTATTATGGCTACACCTTC
CASSPRQGLFYYGYTF
>TRBJ2-5|TRBV19|.|many
TGTGCCAGTAGTATAGATCGGGGCAGAGAGACCCAGTACTTC
CASSIDRGRETQYF
>TRBJ2-4|TRBV12-3/TRBV12-4|TRBD1|many
TGTGCCAGCACCGATACCGACAGGGGATCCATTCAGTACTTC
CASTDTDRGSIQYF
>TRBJ2-7|TRBV20-1|TRBD2|many
TGCAGTGCTAGTAGCGGGACCGGCTCCTACGAGCAGTACTTC
CSASSGTGSYEQYF
>TRBJ1-5|TRBV2|.|many
TGTGCCAGCAGCAGGGAACAGGGCAATCAGCCCCAGCATTTT
CASSREQGNQPQHF
>TRBJ2-3|TRBV20-1|TRBD2|few
TGCAGTGCTCGGACTAGCGGGGTGTTAGATACGCAGTATTTT
CSARTSGVLDTQYF
>TRBJ1-2|TRBV3-1|.|medium-sized
TGTGCCAGCAGCCAAGATCCTCGAAGAGGGCCCTATGGCTACACCTTC
CASSQDPRRGPYGYTF
>TRBJ2-5|TRBV2|TRBD1|many
TGTGCCAGCAGTCGAAACGACAGGGGGGTACAAGAGACCCAGTACTTC
CASSRNDRGVQETQYF
>TRBJ1-5|TRBV6-6|TRBD1|few
TGTGCCAGCAGTTCCCCGGGGGATGCGACAGGGTACAATCAGCCCCAGCATTTT
CASSSPGDATGYNQPQHF
>TRBJ2-3|TRBV7-9|.|many
TGTGCCAGCAGCCTAAGAGCGGAGCCTAGCACAGATACGCAGTATTTT
CASSLRAEPSTDTQYF
>TRBJ1-3|TRBV18|.|many
TGTGCCAGCTCACCTCTGGGCTTTCATGGAAACACCATATATTTT
CASSPLGFHGNTIYF
>TRBJ1-4|TRBV6-6|TRBD1|many
TGTGCCAGCAGTTACTCGACCGGGACAGTTAATGAAAAACTGTTTTTT
CASSYSTGTVNEKLFF
>TRBJ1-5|TRBV4-1|.|many
TGCGCCAGCAGCCAATTGCCGGGTAACAATCAGCCCCAGCATTTT
CASSQLPGNNQPQHF
>TRBJ1-5|TRBV6-5|TRBD1|many
TGTGCCAGCAGTTCAAAGGACAGGGGGGGAAGCAATCAGCCCCAGCATTTT
CASSSKDRGGSNQPQHF
>TRBJ2-3|TRBV12-3/TRBV12-4|.|many
TGTGCCAGCAGTTTACTCCGTGGTGATACGCAGTATTTT
CASSLLRGDTQYF
>TRBJ2-5|TRBV7-2|.|many
TGTGCCAGCACCCCATGGAGAAGGAGGGGACAAGAGACCCAGTACTTC
CASTPWRRRGQETQYF
>TRBJ2-3|TRBV5-6|TRBD2|many
TGTGCCAGCATCGGGGGGGCCGGGAGCACAGATACGCAGTATTTT
CASIGGAGSTDTQYF
>TRBJ1-1|TRBV11-1|.|medium-sized
TGTGCCAGCAGCATTTCCCGGGCCCCAGACACTGAAGCTTTCTTT
CASSISRAPDTEAFF
>TRBJ1-6|TRBV28|TRBD1|many
TGTGCCAGCACCCTTCTGACAGGGGATAATTCACCCCTCCACTTT
CASTLLTGDNSPLHF
>TRBJ2-7|TRBV6-4|.|few
TGTGCCAGCAGTTACCAGACCTCCTACGAGCAGTACTTC
CASSYQTSYEQYF
>TRBJ1-1|TRBV5-4|.|many
TGTGCCAGCAGCTTGCCCGAGAACACTGAAGCTTTCTTT
CASSLPENTEAFF
>TRBJ2-3|TRBV7-9|.|.
TGTGACACCAGAGAGGGACCCCGGACAGATACGCAGTATTTT
CDTREGPRTDTQYF
>TRBJ2-5|TRBV27|.|.
TGTGCCAGCTCCGACAGGTTTGGAGAGACCCAGTACTTC
CASSDRFGETQYF
>TRBJ2-3|TRBV12-3/TRBV12-4|.|.
TGTGCCAGCAGTTTTCCGACCTGGGTCGGTACGCAGTATTTT
CASSFPTWVGTQYF
>TRBJ1-1|TRBV4-1|TRBD1|many
TGCGCCAGCAGCCGGATAGGACAGGGAAACACTGAAGCTTTCTTT
CASSRIGQGNTEAFF
>TRBJ2-3|TRBV7-2|.|few
TGTGCCAGCAGGGTCGCCGGACACAGCACAGATACGCAGTATTTT
CASRVAGHSTDTQYF
>TRBJ2-3|TRBV5-5|.|many
TGTGCCAGCAGCCCGACCACAGATACGCAGTATTTT
CASSPTTDTQYF
>TRBJ2-1|TRBV28|TRBD2|many
TGTGCCAGCACCTTAGGACTAGCAGGTGGGAATGAGCAGTTCTTC
CASTLGLAGGNEQFF
>TRBJ2-3|TRBV6-6|TRBD2|few
TGTGCCAGCAGTTCCCCCACGGGACTAGCCTCCGACACGCAGTATTTT
CASSSPTGLASDTQYF
>TRBJ2-5|TRBV11-2|.|many
TGTGCCAGCAGCCCCCGGGAGACCCAGTACTTC
CASSPRETQYF
>TRBJ2-3|TRBV11-2|TRBD2|.
TGTGCCAGCATGATAGCGGGGGGATTCGCAGATACGCAGTATTTT
CASMIAGGFADTQYF
>TRBJ2-1|TRBV4-1|.|.
TGCGCCAGCAGCCAAGATCGGGGAGGCGATGAGCAGTTCTTC
CASSQDRGGDEQFF
>TRBJ2-4|TRBV28|TRBD1|many
TGTGCCAGTAAGACAGGGGGGGACTTTATTGTTCAGTACTTC
CASKTGGDFIVQYF
>TRBJ2-1|TRBV20-1|TRBD1|few
TGCAGTGCTAGAGGGCTGGTTGTTACAGGGGGCTTGAATGAGCAGTTCTTC
CSARGLVVTGGLNEQFF
>TRBJ2-1|TRBV7-8|TRBD2|many
TGTGCCAGCACCATGAGCTCAGGACTAGCGGGGACTGGGGGGAGGCAGTTCTTC
CASTMSSGLAGTGGRQFF
>TRBJ1-2|TRBV27|.|many
TGTGCCAGCAGTTACGCAGGGAGGGCTGGCTATGGCTACACCTTC
CASSYAGRAGYGYTF
>TRBJ1-6|TRBV6-6|TRBD1|.
TGTGCCAGCAGTTCGACAGGGCTTTATTCACCCCTCCACTTT
CASSSTGLYSPLHF
>TRBJ2-1|TRBV11-2|.|many
TGTGCCAGCAGCTTATCGGGTCCCAATGAGCAGTTCTTC
CASSLSGPNEQFF
>TRBJ2-2|TRBV9|TRBD1|many
TGTGCCAGCAGCGCTACCGGGACAGGGGTGACCGGGGAGCTGTTTTTT
CASSATGTGVTGELFF
>TRBJ2-1|TRBV10-2|TRBD2|many
TGCGCCAGCAGTTGGGGGGGGGCCTACAATGAGCAGTTCTTC
CASSWGGAYNEQFF
>TRBJ1-1|TRBV20-1|.|many
TGCAGTGCTAGAGGGATACAGGTGAACACTGAAGCTTTCTTT
CSARGIQVNTEAFF